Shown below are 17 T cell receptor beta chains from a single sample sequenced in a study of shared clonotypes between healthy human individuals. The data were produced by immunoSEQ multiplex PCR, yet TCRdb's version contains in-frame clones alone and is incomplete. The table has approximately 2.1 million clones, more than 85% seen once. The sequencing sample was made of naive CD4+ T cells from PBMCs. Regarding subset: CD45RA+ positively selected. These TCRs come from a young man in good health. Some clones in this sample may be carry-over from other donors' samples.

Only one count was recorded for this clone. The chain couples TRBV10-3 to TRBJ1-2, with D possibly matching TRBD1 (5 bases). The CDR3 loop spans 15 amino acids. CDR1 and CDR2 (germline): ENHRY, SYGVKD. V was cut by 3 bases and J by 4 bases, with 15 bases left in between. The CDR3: CAISDPTLGGYGYTF. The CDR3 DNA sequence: TGTGCCATCAGTGACCCGACGCTCGGGGGCTATGGCTACACCTTC.

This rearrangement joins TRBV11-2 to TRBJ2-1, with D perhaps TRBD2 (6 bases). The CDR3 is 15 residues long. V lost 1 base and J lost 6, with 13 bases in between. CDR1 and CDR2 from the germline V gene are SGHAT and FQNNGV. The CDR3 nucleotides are TGTGCCAGCAGCTTAGGACTAGGTTTTATCAATGAGCAGTTCTTC. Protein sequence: CASSLGLGFINEQFF. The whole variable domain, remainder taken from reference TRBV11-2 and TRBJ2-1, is EAGVAQSPRYKIIEKRQSVAFWCNPISGHATLYWYQQILGQGPKLLIQFQNNGVVDDSQLPKDRFSAERLKGVDSTLKIQPAKLEDSAVYLCASSLGLGFINEQFFGPGTRLTVL.

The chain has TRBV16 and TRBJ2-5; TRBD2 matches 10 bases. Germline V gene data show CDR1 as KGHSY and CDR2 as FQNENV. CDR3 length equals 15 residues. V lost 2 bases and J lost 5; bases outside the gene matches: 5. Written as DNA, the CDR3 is TGTGCCAGCAGCCAAACGGGACTAGCGACGGAGACCCAGTACTTC. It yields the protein CASSQTGLATETQYF.

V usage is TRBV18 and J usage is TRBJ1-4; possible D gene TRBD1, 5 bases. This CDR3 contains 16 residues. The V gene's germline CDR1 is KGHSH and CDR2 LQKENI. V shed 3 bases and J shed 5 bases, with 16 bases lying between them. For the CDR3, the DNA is TGTGCCAGCTCACCGCCAGTGGGAGGGGAAAATGAAAAACTGTTTTTT. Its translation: CASSPPVGGENEKLFF.

This chain's CDR3 is CASSEGFYPGQGQETQYF. DNA of the CDR3: TGTGCCAGCAGTGAAGGCTTCTATCCGGGACAGGGGCAAGAGACCCAGTACTTC. The chain is built from TRBV6-1 and TRBJ2-5; 10 positions match TRBD1. CDR3 length equals 18 residues. Trimming at V came to 1 base and at J to 2 bases, leaving 10 bases not matched to a gene. CDR1 is MNHNS and CDR2 is SASEGT in the germline V gene.

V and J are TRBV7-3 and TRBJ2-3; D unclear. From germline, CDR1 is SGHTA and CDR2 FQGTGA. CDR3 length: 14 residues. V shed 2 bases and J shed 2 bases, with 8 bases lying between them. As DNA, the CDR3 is TGTGCCAGCAGCTTAGGCGACGCCACAGATACGCAGTATTTT. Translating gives CASSLGDATDTQYF. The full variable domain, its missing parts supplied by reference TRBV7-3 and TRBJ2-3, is GAGVSQTPSNKVTEKGKYVELRCDPISGHTALYWYRQSLGQGPEFLIYFQGTGAADDSGLPNDRFFAVRPEGSVSTLKIQRTERGDSAVYLCASSLGDATDTQYFGPGTRLTVL.

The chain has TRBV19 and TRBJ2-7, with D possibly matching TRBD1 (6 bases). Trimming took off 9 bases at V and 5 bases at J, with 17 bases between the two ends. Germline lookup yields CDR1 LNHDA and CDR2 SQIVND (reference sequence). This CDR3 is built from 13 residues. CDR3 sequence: CASQGQGYNEQYF. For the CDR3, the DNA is TGTGCCAGCCAAGGGCAGGGGTACAACGAGCAGTACTTC.

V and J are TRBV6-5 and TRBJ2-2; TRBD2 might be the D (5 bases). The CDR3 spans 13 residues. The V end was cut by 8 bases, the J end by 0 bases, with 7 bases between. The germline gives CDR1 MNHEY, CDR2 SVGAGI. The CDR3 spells CASLGANTGELFF. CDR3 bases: TGTGCCAGCCTGGGAGCGAACACCGGGGAGCTGTTTTTT.

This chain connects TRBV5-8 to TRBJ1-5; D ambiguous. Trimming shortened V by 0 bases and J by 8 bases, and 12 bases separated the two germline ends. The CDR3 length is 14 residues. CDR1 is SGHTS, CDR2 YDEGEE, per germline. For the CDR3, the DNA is TGTGCCAGCAGCTTGGCCAGGACTTCGGAGCCCCAGCATTTT. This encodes CASSLARTSEPQHF.

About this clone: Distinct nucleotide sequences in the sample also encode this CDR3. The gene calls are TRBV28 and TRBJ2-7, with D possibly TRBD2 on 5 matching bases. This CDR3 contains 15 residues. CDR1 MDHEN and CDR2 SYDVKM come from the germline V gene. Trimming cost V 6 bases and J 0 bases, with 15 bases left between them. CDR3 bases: TGTGCCAGCAGCCCACCGGGGAGTGGCTCCTACGAGCAGTACTTC. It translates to CASSPPGSGSYEQYF. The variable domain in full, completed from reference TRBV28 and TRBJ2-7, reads DVKVTQSSRYLVKRTGEKVFLECVQDMDHENMFWYRQDPGLGLRLIYFSYDVKMKEKGDIPEGYSVSREKKERFSLILESASTNQTSMYLCASSPPGSGSYEQYFGPGTRLTVT.

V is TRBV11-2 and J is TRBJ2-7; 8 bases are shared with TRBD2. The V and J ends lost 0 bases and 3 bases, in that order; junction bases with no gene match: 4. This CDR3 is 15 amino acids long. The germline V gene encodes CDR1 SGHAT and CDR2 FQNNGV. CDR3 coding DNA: TGTGCCAGCAGCTTAGATCGGGAGGGGATCTACGAGCAGTACTTC. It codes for CASSLDREGIYEQYF.

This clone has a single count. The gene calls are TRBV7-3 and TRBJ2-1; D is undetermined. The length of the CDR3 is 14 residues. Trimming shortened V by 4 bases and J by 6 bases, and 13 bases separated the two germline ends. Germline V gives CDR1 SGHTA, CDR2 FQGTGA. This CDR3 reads CASSSPLGSNEQFF. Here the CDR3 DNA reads TGTGCCAGCAGCTCCCCTCTGGGCAGCAATGAGCAGTTCTTC.

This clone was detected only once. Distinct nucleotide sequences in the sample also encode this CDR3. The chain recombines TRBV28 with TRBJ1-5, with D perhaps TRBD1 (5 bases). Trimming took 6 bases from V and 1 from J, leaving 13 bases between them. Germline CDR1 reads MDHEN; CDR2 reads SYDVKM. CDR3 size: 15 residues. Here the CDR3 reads CASSLRDGSNQPQHF. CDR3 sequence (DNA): TGTGCCAGCAGCCTCAGGGACGGAAGCAATCAGCCCCAGCATTTT.

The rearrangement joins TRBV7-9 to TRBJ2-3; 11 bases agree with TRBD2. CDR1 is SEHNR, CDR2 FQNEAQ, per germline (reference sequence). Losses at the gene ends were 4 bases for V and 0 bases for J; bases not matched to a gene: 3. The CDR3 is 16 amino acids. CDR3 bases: TGTGCCAGCAGCTGGGGACTAGCGGCTAGCACAGATACGCAGTATTTT. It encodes CASSWGLAASTDTQYF.

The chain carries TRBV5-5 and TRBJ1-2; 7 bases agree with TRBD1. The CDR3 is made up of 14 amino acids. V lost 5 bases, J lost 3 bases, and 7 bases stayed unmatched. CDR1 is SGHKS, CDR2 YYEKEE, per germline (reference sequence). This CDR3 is CASSATGTDYGYTF. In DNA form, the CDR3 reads TGTGCCAGCAGTGCCACCGGGACAGACTATGGCTACACCTTC.

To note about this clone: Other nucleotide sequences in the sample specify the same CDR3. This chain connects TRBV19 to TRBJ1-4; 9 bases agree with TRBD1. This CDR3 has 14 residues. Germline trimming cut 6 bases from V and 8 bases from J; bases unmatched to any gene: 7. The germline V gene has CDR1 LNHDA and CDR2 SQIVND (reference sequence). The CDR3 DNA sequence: TGTGCCAGTAGCCTACAGGGGGCTCGGGAAAAACTGTTTTTT. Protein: CASSLQGAREKLFF.

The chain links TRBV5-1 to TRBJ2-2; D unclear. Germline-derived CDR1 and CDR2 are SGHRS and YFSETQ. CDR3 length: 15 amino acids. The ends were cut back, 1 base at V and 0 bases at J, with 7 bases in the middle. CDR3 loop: CASSLQLSNTGELFF. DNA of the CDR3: TGCGCCAGCAGCTTGCAACTATCGAACACCGGGGAGCTGTTTTTT.